These 10 T cell receptor beta chains came from one sample sequenced in a study of T cells after posttransplantation cyclophosphamide. Some clones are missing from TCRdb's copy, which holds only in-frame ones; the method was immunoSEQ multiplex PCR. This record lists 25,000 to 35,000 clones, none seen once only, and the top ten clones contain approximately 4.8%. Sequenced: PBMCs. These receptors were collected from a woman aged 25 to 39 in good health and a related stem cell transplant donor.

In this sample, this clone turned up a few times. The V and J genes are TRBV19 and TRBJ2-5; weak D call: TRBD2 (6 bases). V was pared by 7 bases and J by 4 bases, with 19 bases between. The CDR3 extends over 15 amino acids. CDR1 LNHDA and CDR2 SQIVND come from the germline V gene (reference sequence). For the CDR3, the DNA is TGTGCCAGTACCTCCCAGATGGAGGGGCGAGAGACCCAGTACTTC. Translation: CASTSQMEGRETQYF.

This clone occurred many times. This chain links TRBV24-1 with TRBJ1-2; TRBD1 aligns across 7 bases. The CDR3 has 14 residues. The germline V gene has CDR1 KGHDR and CDR2 SFDVKD. V was clipped by 6 bases and J by 8 bases; unmatched bases: 11. The CDR3 reads CATSSPTGRRGYTF. CDR3 nucleotides: TGTGCCACCAGTTCTCCGACAGGGCGAAGAGGCTACACCTTC.

This clone was seen only a few times. The chain has TRBV6-5 and TRBJ2-7; 7 nucleotides align to TRBD1. The CDR3 is made up of 14 amino acids. Trimming took 6 bases from V and 4 from J; bases not matched to a gene: 9. Germline V CDR1 and CDR2: MNHEY, SVGAGI. CDR3: CASSLRDRTYEQYF. DNA of the CDR3: TGTGCCAGCAGCCTCCGGGACAGAACGTACGAGCAGTACTTC.

This clone has ten or more counts. The J gene is TRBJ2-1, the V gene TRBV4-2; 12 nucleotides line up with TRBD2. CDR3 length: 19 residues. Trimming removed 0 bases from V and 0 bases from J; junction bases left unmatched: 6. Per the germline V gene, CDR1 is LGHNA and CDR2 is YNFKEQ. CDR3 nucleotides: TGTGCCAGCAGCCAAGATACGACTAGCGGGGGCCTCTCCTACAATGAGCAGTTCTTC. Translating gives CASSQDTTSGGLSYNEQFF.

This clone was seen more than once but under ten times. V is TRBV9 and J is TRBJ2-5; TRBD2 agrees at 9 bases. CDR3 size: 14 residues. CDR1 is SGDLS, CDR2 YYNGEE, per germline. V was clipped by 1 base and J by 9 bases; unmatched bases: 7. CDR3 amino acids: CASSVLSGGEAQYF. CDR3 coding DNA: TGTGCCAGCAGCGTACTTAGCGGGGGTGAGGCCCAGTACTTC.

This clone came up many times. The V call is TRBV11-2, the J call TRBJ1-6, with D tentatively TRBD1 (5 bases). V was pared by 2 bases and J by 5 bases, with 10 bases between. CDR1 is SGHAT and CDR2 is FQNNGV in the germline V gene. The CDR3 covers 15 residues. The CDR3 DNA sequence: TGTGCCAGCAGCTTAAGGGGTACGGATAATTCACCCCTCCACTTT. Translation: CASSLRGTDNSPLHF.

This clone was counted many times. V and J are TRBV2 and TRBJ1-2, with 7 nucleotides matching TRBD1. The CDR3 runs to 14 residues. Germline values: CDR1 SNHLY, CDR2 FYNNEI. With V trimmed by 8 bases and J by 5 bases, 11 bases remained unmatched. CDR3 bases: TGTGCCAGCTTGACAGGGATCGACCTTTATGGCTACACCTTC. Its protein product is CASLTGIDLYGYTF.

Here the CDR3 DNA reads TGTGCCAGCAGCTTAGGGGGACTGCGACCCCAAGAGACCCAGTACTTC. Translated, it gives CASSLGGLRPQETQYF. The chain employs TRBV11-2 and TRBJ2-5; D might be TRBD2 (6 bases). CDR1 is SGHAT and CDR2 is FQNNGV in the germline V gene. The length of the CDR3 is 16 residues. V lost 1 base and J lost 1, with 13 bases in between.

There are many counts of this clone. The chain's CDR3 is CASRQGQGNYGYTF. CDR3 sequence (DNA): TGTGCCAGCAGACAGGGACAGGGGAACTATGGCTACACCTTC. The genes are TRBV6-2 or TRBV6-3 and TRBJ1-2; the match to TRBD1 covers 10 bases. The CDR3 extends over 14 amino acids. Germline CDR1 reads MNHEY; CDR2 reads SVGEGT. V lost 6 bases, J lost 2 bases, and 3 bases stayed unmatched.

This clone was counted ten times or more. This chain's CDR3 is CASSGRTGGGEQFF. CDR3 nucleotides: TGTGCCAGCAGCGGACGGACAGGGGGGGGTGAGCAGTTCTTC. This chain connects TRBV11-1 to TRBJ2-1, with 10 positions matching TRBD1. Germline CDR1 and CDR2: SGHAT and FQDESV (reference sequence). This CDR3 has 14 amino acids. V was pared by 5 bases and J by 9 bases, with 7 bases of the junction left unmatched.